A few counts support the clone carrying this TCR beta chain. Germline CDR1 and CDR2: MNHEY and SVGEGT. The V end lost 6 bases, the J end lost 6 bases, and 18 bases lay between the germline ends. The CDR3 runs 15 residues. TCRdb analysed the RT-PCR reads with MiXCR anew, one entry per CDR3 protein. This table has some 960,000 distinct CDR3 sequences, about a sixth appearing once. The record originates from a study of patients and donors after allogeneic stem cell transplantation. The clonotype originates from a human donor who was either an allogeneic HSCT recipient or a stem cell or donor lymphocyte infusion donor (not recorded which). It is not recorded whose cells these are; they may come from a transplant donor. Input material: blood, either unsorted or a sorted T cell fraction (not recorded which). This rearrangement joins TRBV6-2 or TRBV6-3 to TRBJ2-1; the D is unclear. CDR3 DNA: TGTGCCAGCAGCCAAACGAACCTAGGGCTCAATGAGCAGTTCTTC. Translated: CASSQTNLGLNEQFF.